These 26 T cell receptor beta chains were sequenced from one sample in a study of yellow fever vaccine responses in identical twins (dated by TCRdb to about 2018). Libraries were built with RT-PCR. Reads for this sample came from an Illumina HiSeq 2500. The public sequencing data were trimmed at Q25 with fastp and processed into clonotypes with MiXCR by TCRdb, which kept only in-frame beta chains. Identical CDR3 protein sequences are pooled into one entry, listed with their most common genes and DNA. Across this sample there are approximately 2,000 distinct CDR3 sequences, with about 7.1% seen only once. The top ten clonotypes cover 4.1% of the sample. This material consisted of T cells from blood (PBMCs), unsorted or a sorted subset (not recorded which), taken approximately 25 months after vaccination. All receptors come from a woman under 30 who received the yellow fever vaccine. Donor details come from another sample of the same person, matched by shared clones.

This clonotype showed up just a few times. The rearrangement links TRBV28 to TRBJ2-4; a possible D gene is TRBD1 (6 bases). V lost 10 bases, J lost 6 bases, and 13 bases lay in between. CDR1 and CDR2 (germline): MDHEN, SYDVKM. The CDR3 has 12 amino acids. The DNA for the CDR3 is TGTGCCATCAGCACAGGGACAAACATTCAGTACTTC. It specifies CAISTGTNIQYF.

By share, this clonotype counts as medium-sized. The genes are TRBV29-1 and TRBJ2-7; D remains unclear. The CDR3 has 11 residues. Trimming took 6 bases from V and 5 from J, leaving 11 bases between them. CDR1 SQVTM and CDR2 ANQGSEA come from the germline V gene. The CDR3 sequence is CSVDQFDEQYF. The CDR3 DNA is TGCAGCGTAGATCAGTTCGACGAGCAGTACTTC.

The chain links TRBV4-2 to TRBJ1-5; D is unresolved. The CDR3 totals 15 residues. The germline gives CDR1 LGHNA, CDR2 YNFKEQ. Between the trimmed V and J ends, which lost 4 bases and 4 bases, there was a span of 14 bases. DNA for the CDR3: TGTGCCAGCAGCCCAGACGGTGCCATGAATCAGCCCCAGCATTTT. Amino acid sequence: CASSPDGAMNQPQHF.

This clonotype was seen a few times. The chain is built from TRBV13 and TRBJ2-1, with D uncertain. The V gene's germline CDR1 is PRHDT and CDR2 FYEKMQ (reference sequence). V lost 3 bases, J lost 11 bases, and 14 bases lay in between. This CDR3 has 13 residues. CDR3 nucleotide sequence: TGTGCCAGCAGCTTGGAAGCGAGCGCCCAGCAGTTCTTC. This sequence encodes CASSLEASAQQFF.

This clonotype was seen a handful of times. V gene TRBV14 combines with J gene TRBJ2-2; 12 nucleotides agree with TRBD1. Germline V gives CDR1 SGHDN, CDR2 FVKESK. The length of the CDR3 is 18 residues. With V trimmed by 3 bases and J by 1 base, 6 bases remained unmatched. The chain's CDR3 is CASSHRGTGGKNTGELFF. The CDR3 DNA is TGTGCCAGCAGCCACCGGGGGACAGGGGGCAAGAACACCGGGGAGCTGTTTTTT.

This clonotype is medium-sized by share. The V gene is TRBV4-2, the J gene TRBJ2-7; 9 nucleotides align to TRBD2. CDR3 length equals 16 residues. V lost 3 bases to trimming and J lost 0 bases; unmatched junction nucleotides: 6. Germline V lookup: CDR1 LGHNA, CDR2 YNFKEQ. Here the CDR3 DNA reads TGTGCCAGCAGCCAGGAACCTAGCGGGGACTCCTACGAGCAGTACTTC. Amino acid sequence: CASSQEPSGDSYEQYF.

This clonotype was seen a handful of times. The J gene is TRBJ2-1, the V gene TRBV10-3, with 8 nucleotides matching TRBD2. V lost 0 bases and J lost 7; bases outside the gene matches: 5. CDR1 is ENHRY, CDR2 SYGVKD, per germline. The CDR3 spans 15 residues. CDR3 nucleotide sequence: TGTGCCATCAGTGAGTCGACGGCGGGAGGAAATGAGCAGTTCTTC. It encodes CAISESTAGGNEQFF.

This clonotype was seen a handful of times. The junction and the germline gene differ at one end; a read error may be behind it. The chain recombines TRBV7-7 with TRBJ2-1; D perhaps matches TRBD1 (5 bases). Looked up from germline, CDR1 is SSHAT and CDR2 is FNYEAQ (reference sequence). This CDR3 is 15 amino acids long. For the CDR3, the DNA is TGTGCTAGCAGTCAGACAGAAACCTCCTACAATGAGCAGTTCTTC. It translates to CASSQTETSYNEQFF.

This chain connects TRBV7-6 to TRBJ2-5, with D unresolved. Per germline, CDR1 SGHVS and CDR2 FNYEAQ. V shed 3 bases and J shed 0 bases, with 5 bases lying between them. The CDR3 runs 13 residues. The CDR3 sequence: CASSFLYQETQYF. CDR3 bases: TGTGCCAGCAGCTTCTTGTACCAAGAGACCCAGTACTTC.

In its sample, this clonotype ranks as large. This chain connects TRBV10-3 to TRBJ2-7, with 7 bases that match TRBD1. J gave up 3 bases and V 4 bases, and 3 bases lay outside the gene matches. The CDR3 is made up of 13 amino acids. Germline assignment: CDR1 ENHRY and CDR2 SYGVKD. The CDR3 protein is CAISGDSYYEQYF. The CDR3 DNA follows: TGTGCCATCAGTGGGGACAGCTACTACGAGCAGTACTTC.

As concerns this clonotype: This CDR3 is missing its conserved last phenylalanine or tryptophan, likely due to a read error. V is TRBV30 and J is TRBJ2-3; no reliable D call. The CDR3 runs to 12 residues. V was clipped by 1 base and J by 8 bases, with 10 bases between them. The V gene's germline CDR1 is GTSNPN and CDR2 SVGIG (reference sequence). CDR3 DNA: TGTGCCTGGAGTGGGGCAGTAGGTACGCAGTATTCT. Translating it yields CAWSGAVGTQYS.

This clonotype is medium-sized (0.01 to 0.1%). The J gene is TRBJ2-1, the V gene TRBV24-1; 9 nucleotides agree with TRBD2. V was pared by 2 bases and J by 7 bases, with 8 bases of the junction left unmatched. This CDR3 spans 16 amino acids. The V gene's germline CDR1 is KGHDR and CDR2 SFDVKD. CDR3 coding DNA: TGTGCCACCAGTGATTCACCGCCTAGCGGGGATAATGAGCAGTTCTTC. Protein product: CATSDSPPSGDNEQFF.

By frequency in the sample, this clonotype is medium-sized. The chain combines TRBV6-1 with TRBJ1-2; D is uncertain. With 5 bases removed from V and 5 bases from J, the gap between germline ends came to 18 bases. CDR3 length: 15 residues. Germline CDR1 reads MNHNS; CDR2 reads SASEGT. The CDR3 DNA sequence: TGTGCCAGCAGTACTCCGACGTCTGGGTCTTATGGCTACACCTTC. It encodes CASSTPTSGSYGYTF.

There are a few counts of this clonotype. The chain links TRBV24-1 to TRBJ2-3; the D gene is possibly TRBD1 (6 bases). Germline-derived CDR1 and CDR2 are KGHDR and SFDVKD. Trimming left V 7 bases short and J 10 bases short, with 17 bases between. The CDR3 is made up of 13 amino acids. The CDR3 reads CATSQQGRLAQYF. DNA of the CDR3: TGTGCCACCAGCCAACAGGGACGTTTGGCGCAGTATTTT.

V gene TRBV6-5 combines with J gene TRBJ1-1; D is perhaps TRBD1 (5 bases). The V end was cut by 0 bases, the J end by 0 bases, with 8 bases between. Germline CDR1 MNHEY, CDR2 SVGAGI. CDR3 length: 15 residues. The CDR3: CASSYSGRLNTEAFF. Here the CDR3 DNA reads TGTGCCAGCAGTTACTCGGGACGGTTGAACACTGAAGCTTTCTTT.

The chain combines TRBV11-1 with TRBJ2-2; D is possibly TRBD2 (6 bases). The V end lost 7 bases, the J end lost 4 bases, and 28 bases lay between the germline ends. Germline loops: CDR1 SGHAT, CDR2 FQDESV (reference sequence). This CDR3 is built from 19 residues. Written as DNA, the CDR3 is TGTGCCAGCACCAATAAAGGGGACTCCCTAGCCCGAGTCACCGGGGAGCTGTTTTTT. It is translated as CASTNKGDSLARVTGELFF.

By proportion, this clonotype is medium-sized (0.01 to 0.1%). The V and J genes are TRBV11-2 and TRBJ2-2; possibly TRBD2 for D (5 bases). Deletions cut 3 bases from V and 5 bases from J, with 13 bases between. This CDR3 comprises 15 residues. Germline V gene lookup returns CDR1 SGHAT and CDR2 FQNNGV. The CDR3 sequence: CASSFRLGGTGELFF. Written as DNA, the CDR3 is TGTGCCAGCAGCTTTCGTCTTGGCGGGACCGGGGAGCTGTTTTTT.

This chain links TRBV20-1 with TRBJ2-7; the D gene is possibly TRBD2 (6 bases). The CDR3 contains 17 residues. V lost 5 bases and J 4 bases, leaving 27 bases between the germline ends. Germline-derived CDR1 and CDR2 are DFQATT and SNEGSKA (reference sequence). Here the CDR3 DNA reads TGCAGTGCTTTTGGGAGTAGCGGCACACTCGAAACATACGAGCAGTACTTC. Its protein product is CSAFGSSGTLETYEQYF.

By sample fraction, this clonotype is medium-sized (0.01 to 0.1%). The chain links TRBV11-1 to TRBJ2-5, with TRBD1 as a possible D gene (5 bases). The CDR3 length is 17 residues. Germline-derived CDR1 and CDR2 are SGHAT and FQDESV (reference sequence). V lost 2 bases and J lost 1, with 17 bases in between. The CDR3 bases are TGTGCCAGCAGCTTAAGGGGTGGGCGACGAGCCCAAGAGACCCAGTACTTC. Protein product: CASSLRGGRRAQETQYF.

This clonotype was detected a few times. The V and J genes are TRBV15 and TRBJ2-7, with 7 bases identical to TRBD1. The CDR3 extends over 13 amino acids. The germline CDR1 and CDR2 sequences are LNHNV and YYDKDF (reference sequence). Trimming cost V 5 bases and J 3 bases; bases outside gene matches: 4. CDR3 coding DNA: TGTGCCACCAGCGATCGACAGGGCTACGAGCAGTACTTC. Protein: CATSDRQGYEQYF.

V is TRBV19 and J is TRBJ2-1; D may be TRBD1 (5 bases). The V gene lost 3 bases and the J gene lost 10 bases, with 13 bases spanning the gap. Germline V gives CDR1 LNHDA, CDR2 SQIVND (reference sequence). This CDR3 is 13 amino acids long. CDR3 region: CASSIQGGWEQFF. The CDR3, as DNA: TGTGCCAGTAGTATTCAGGGTGGCTGGGAGCAGTTCTTC.

Concerning this clonotype itself: Since no conserved phenylalanine or tryptophan closes the CDR3, a read error is the likely cause. V and J are TRBV5-4 and TRBJ1-1; no reliable D call. Trimming left V 0 bases short and J 3 bases short, with 6 bases between. The CDR3 has 13 amino acids. The germline V gene encodes CDR1 SGHNT and CDR2 YYREEE (reference sequence). The CDR3 sequence: CASSLGRDTEAFS. The CDR3 DNA reads TGTGCCAGCAGCTTGGGACGGGACACTGAAGCTTTCTCT.

The chain links TRBV30 to TRBJ2-7; a possible D gene is TRBD1 (5 bases). CDR1 and CDR2 (germline): GTSNPN, SVGIG (reference sequence). CDR3 length: 14 residues. Trimming shortened V by 0 bases and J by 4 bases, and 13 bases separated the two germline ends. CDR3 in amino acids: CAWSVGQGGYEQYF. The CDR3 region has the DNA TGTGCCTGGAGTGTTGGGCAGGGCGGTTACGAGCAGTACTTC.

This chain connects TRBV12-3 or TRBV12-4 to TRBJ1-1, with D perhaps TRBD1 (6 bases). This CDR3 contains 14 residues. Trimming cost V 5 bases and J 1 base, with 11 bases left between them. This CDR3 reads CASSTGTQNTEAFF. CDR3 coding DNA: TGTGCCAGCAGTACAGGGACTCAGAACACTGAAGCTTTCTTT.

In this sample, this clonotype is medium-sized. The junction departs from the called germline gene at one end, perhaps through a read error. V and J are TRBV7-7 and TRBJ2-5; D gene uncertain. CDR1 is SSHAT, CDR2 FNYEAQ, per germline (reference sequence). The CDR3 covers 14 residues. The CDR3 DNA follows: TGTGCTAGCAGCTTAGCCGCGATCCAAGAGACCCAGTACTTC. This translates into CASSLAAIQETQYF. The full variable domain, rest sourced from reference TRBV7-7 and TRBJ2-5, is GAGVSQSPRYKVTKRGQDVTLRCDPISSHATLYWYQQALGQGPEFLTYFNYEAQPDKSGLPSDRFSAERPEGSISTLTIQRTEQRDSAMYRCASSLAAIQETQYFGPGTRLLVL.

V gene TRBV7-6 combines with J gene TRBJ2-2; TRBD2 aligns across 9 bases. The CDR3 is made up of 18 amino acids. Losses at the gene ends were 6 bases for V and 4 bases for J; bases not matched to a gene: 15. Germline assignment: CDR1 SGHVS and CDR2 FNYEAQ. CDR3 residues: CASRAGTSYPQGTGELFF. CDR3 DNA: TGTGCCAGCAGAGCCGGGACTAGCTATCCCCAAGGCACCGGGGAGCTGTTTTTT. Full variable domain (outside the CDR3, taken from reference TRBV7-6 and TRBJ2-2): GAGVSQSPRYKVTKRGQDVALRCDPISGHVSLYWYRQALGQGPEFLTYFNYEAQQDKSGLPNDRFSAERPEGSISTLTIQRTEQRDSAMYRCASRAGTSYPQGTGELFFGEGSRLTVL.